The sequence of this TCR beta chain was determined in a study of cytomegalovirus exposure and HLA in healthy donors. Study conclusions and caveats: In vitro, three CMV-associated chains proved specific for CMV antigens.

Germline loops: CDR1 WSHSY, CDR2 SAAADI. J gave up 9 bases and V 4 bases, and 3 bases lay outside the gene matches. This CDR3 spans 13 amino acids. Remarks on this clone: Antigen unknown.

Primers included in the PCR were 60 Vbeta and 13 Jbeta primers. Assay: immunoSEQ multiplex PCR; the TCRdb copy retains only in-frame clones and omits some. Of over 150,000 clones listed, 65% to 85% are singletons. Sequencing was done on a sample of PBMCs. This clonotype originated in a middle-aged woman in good health and CMV-seropositive. The V and J genes are TRBV10-2 and TRBJ1-6; 7 bases line up with TRBD1. The DNA of the CDR3 is TGCGCCAGCAGTGGACAGGGAGCTTCACCCCTCCACTTT. The encoded protein is CASSGQGASPLHF.